The entry below gives a single T cell receptor (beta chain) sequence along with its context. No antigen is known for it. These data originate in a study of memory CD4+ T cells and cytomegalovirus serostatus. Produced via immunoSEQ multiplex PCR; TCRdb's table is partial and in-frame only. The sample lists roughly 76,000 clones, around 82% seen once, with 2.5% to 3% in the top ten. The CDR3 is made up of 14 amino acids. Germline CDR1 reads WNHNN; CDR2 reads SYGVQD (reference sequence). The germline V and J ends were trimmed by 4 bases and 1 base, with 10 bases remaining between them. The study's findings and limits: Of under 200 reported CMV TCRbeta sequences, roughly 70 were found in memory CD4+ repertoires.

Single viable CD3+CD4+CD8-CD45RO+ cells were sorted as the memory CD4+ T cells. Total CD4+ T cells were enriched by CD4 positive selection. The sequence was collected from an adult in good health and CMV-seropositive. The material sequenced was memory CD4+ T cells from blood. This chain uses TRBV10-1 with TRBJ1-1; maybe TRBD1 (5 bases). The chain's CDR3 is CASSGTGPNTEAFF. In DNA form, the CDR3 reads TGCGCCAGCAGTGGCACAGGTCCGAACACTGAAGCTTTCTTT.